This is a list of T cell receptor beta chains from one sample in a study of monozygotic twins with inflammatory bowel disease. One entry per CDR3 protein, without DNA, is what TCRdb gives after re-calling the 5' RACE reads. In all, the sample yields approximately 400,000 distinct CDR3 sequences. Sequencing used blood. The receptors were gathered from a human donor with ulcerative colitis or Crohn's disease, or a healthy co-twin of an affected twin (not recorded which). CDR3s include the opening cysteine and the closing phenylalanine or tryptophan. The order of the fields is V gene, J gene, CDR3 protein.

TRBV24-1	TRBJ2-5	CATSGGSQETQYF
TRBV4-3	TRBJ2-2	CASSQAQGGTGELFF
TRBV5-1	TRBJ1-1	CASSPGRVMNTEAFF
TRBV20-1	TRBJ2-7	CSARTSGSAYEQYF
TRBV20-1	TRBJ1-6	CSAPPGQGSSYNSPLHF
TRBV5-1	TRBJ2-4	CASSLLTDHRWYF
TRBV7-2	TRBJ1-4	CASSLESSYNEKLFF
TRBV14	TRBJ2-7	CASSQPGQAYEQYF
TRBV5-6	TRBJ1-2	CASMFGASDYGYTF
TRBV4-1	TRBJ1-5	CASSQPGGFNQPQHF
TRBV10-1	TRBJ1-1	CASSDRGRRTEAFF
TRBV7-2	TRBJ2-3	CASSLVSNTDTQYF
TRBV5-1	TRBJ1-1	CASSLWGAGTEAFF
TRBV5-1	TRBJ1-2	CASSLVGTGGNGYTF
TRBV19	TRBJ1-4	CASSMDPGTANEKLFF
TRBV11-2	TRBJ2-4	CASSPRVSGKNIQYF
TRBV29-1	TRBJ2-3	CSTTSGARDTQYF
TRBV20-1	TRBJ2-3	CSALLAGEADTQYF
TRBV11-1	TRBJ2-1	CASSFPESLAGVWESYNEQFF
TRBV20-1	TRBJ2-5	CSAREFGQSAETQYF
TRBV9	TRBJ2-1	CASSSRDFYNEQFF
TRBV27	TRBJ2-1	CASSFWRGALYNEQFF
TRBV4-3	TRBJ1-1	CASSQDFAGTGVFAEAFF
TRBV4-1	TRBJ1-2	CASSQEWRQTNYGYTF
TRBV19	TRBJ2-7	CASSIGPVSEQYF
TRBV11-1	TRBJ2-4	CASSPKGRWGREAKNIQYF
TRBV3-1	TRBJ2-7	CASSQQGASYEQYF
TRBV19	TRBJ1-1	CASSIGPNTEAFF
TRBV9	TRBJ2-7	CASSARDSGYEQYF
TRBV18	TRBJ2-5	CASSPPAGIQRAQYF
TRBV10-3	TRBJ2-7	CAISVGGGREFRAYEQYF
TRBV5-4	TRBJ2-1	CASSLGGSGSYNEQFF
TRBV3-1	TRBJ2-2	CASSQDLGTGELFF
TRBV27	TRBJ1-6	CASSLSGGREGSPLHF
TRBV11-1	TRBJ2-2	CASSLRRLAGGFTGELFF
TRBV4-3	TRBJ2-5	CASSPEDRGQGAQYF
TRBV7-6	TRBJ1-1	CASSYSREGLGTEAFF
TRBV10-3	TRBJ1-1	CAISRDGLSEAFF
TRBV28	TRBJ2-7	CASSLQDGPRNEQYF
TRBV9	TRBJ2-7	CASSVGPGRRANEQYF
TRBV6-2/TRBV6-3	TRBJ2-3	CASSATGLGTDTQYF
TRBV28	TRBJ2-7	CASKVGGISYEQYF
TRBV15	TRBJ2-1	CATSRAGGAYNEQFF
TRBV5-6	TRBJ1-2	CASSTQGRDYGYTF
TRBV15	TRBJ2-2	CATSREPRGLGELFF
TRBV5-1	TRBJ2-5	CASSYRTGQRETQYF
TRBV12-3/TRBV12-4	TRBJ1-3	CASSLGTSGNTIYF
TRBV5-5	TRBJ1-2	CASSLAPGAGYTF
TRBV9	TRBJ2-7	CASSVGPTSGRTGIDEQYF
TRBV7-7	TRBJ2-2	CASSPDESGELFF
TRBV19	TRBJ2-1	CASSIPSGSRNEQFF
TRBV15	TRBJ2-5	CATSSGGSRETQYF
TRBV5-1	TRBJ1-1	CASSLDGGAVNTEAFF